Only a few counts were recorded for the clone carrying this T cell receptor (beta chain). The antigen is unknown. The data are from a study of lymphopenia after photon versus proton radiotherapy. Broader study findings: Relative stability marked proton patients; photon patients lost diversity and naive cells. Survival link was tested only in deceased patients; proton benefit remains a possibility. Post-nadir diversity loss with photons came from oligoclonal expansion, particularly CD8+ Temra cells.

Trimming removed 3 bases from V and 5 bases from J; junction bases left unmatched: 9. There are 15 residues in the CDR3. Per the germline V gene, CDR1 is SEHNR and CDR2 is FQNEAQ (reference sequence). The repertoire was sequenced with immunoSEQ multiplex PCR; TCRdb's copy has only in-frame clones and lacks some. The repertoire includes roughly 53,000 clones, about 86% of them detected once, and roughly 27% sits in the top ten. The chain has TRBV7-9 and TRBJ2-5; 7 nucleotides agree with TRBD1. The material sequenced was peripheral blood, taken from a patient treated with photon-based radiotherapy. The receptor comes from a man aged 50 or older with gastric cancer. The CDR3 DNA sequence: TGTGCCAGCAGCTTTAGAGGGCAGGGGGTGGAGACCCAGTACTTC. Translating gives CASSFRGQGVETQYF.